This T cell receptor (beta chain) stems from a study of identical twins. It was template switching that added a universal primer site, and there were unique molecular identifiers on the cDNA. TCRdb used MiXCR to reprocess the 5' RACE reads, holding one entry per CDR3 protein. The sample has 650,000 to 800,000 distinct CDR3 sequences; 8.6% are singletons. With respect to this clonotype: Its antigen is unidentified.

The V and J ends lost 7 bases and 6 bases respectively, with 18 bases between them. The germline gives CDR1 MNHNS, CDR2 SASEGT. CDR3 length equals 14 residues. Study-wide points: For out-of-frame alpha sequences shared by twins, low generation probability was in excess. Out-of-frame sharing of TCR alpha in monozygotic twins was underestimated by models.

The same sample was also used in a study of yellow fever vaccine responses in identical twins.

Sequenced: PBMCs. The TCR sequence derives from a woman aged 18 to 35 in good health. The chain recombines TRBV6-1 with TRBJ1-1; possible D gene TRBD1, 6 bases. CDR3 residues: CASTLHVGAAEAFF. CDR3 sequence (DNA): TGTGCCAGCACCTTACATGTGGGGGCGGCTGAAGCTTTCTTT.